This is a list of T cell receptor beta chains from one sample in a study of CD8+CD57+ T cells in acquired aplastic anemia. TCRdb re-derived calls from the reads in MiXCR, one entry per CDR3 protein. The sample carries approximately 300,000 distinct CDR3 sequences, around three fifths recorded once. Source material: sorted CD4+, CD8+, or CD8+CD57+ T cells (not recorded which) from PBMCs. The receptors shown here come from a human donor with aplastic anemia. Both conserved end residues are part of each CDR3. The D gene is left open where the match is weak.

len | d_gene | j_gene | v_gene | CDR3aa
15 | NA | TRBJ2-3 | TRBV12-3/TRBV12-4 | CASTPGRGATDTQYF
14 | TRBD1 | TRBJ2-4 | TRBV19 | CASSLGQGQPQSYF
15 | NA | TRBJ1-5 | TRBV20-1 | CSAEESGGSDQPQHF
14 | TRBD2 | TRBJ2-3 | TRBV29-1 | CSVEGGDSTDTQYF
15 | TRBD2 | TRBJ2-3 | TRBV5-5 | CASSSTSSRFDTQYF
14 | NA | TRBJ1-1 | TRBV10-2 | CASSERQQNTEAFF
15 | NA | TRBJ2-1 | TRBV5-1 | CATHRGDLSYNEQFF
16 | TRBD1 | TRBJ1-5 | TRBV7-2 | CASSLGGQGLDQPQHF
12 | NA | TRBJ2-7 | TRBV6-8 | CASSYSTYEQYF
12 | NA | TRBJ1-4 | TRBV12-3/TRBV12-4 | CASADFNEKLFF
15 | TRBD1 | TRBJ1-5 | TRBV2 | CASSAGTGTNQPQHF
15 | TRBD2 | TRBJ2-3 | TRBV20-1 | CSARGTTSSTDTQYF
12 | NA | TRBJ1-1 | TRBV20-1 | CSARTSGAEAFF
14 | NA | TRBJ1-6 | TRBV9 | CASSVEGSNSPLHF
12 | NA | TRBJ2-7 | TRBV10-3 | CAISRTAYEQYF
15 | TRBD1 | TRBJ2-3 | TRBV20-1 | CSSRTPGGGTDTQYF
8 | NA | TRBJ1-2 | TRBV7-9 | CASHRGQF
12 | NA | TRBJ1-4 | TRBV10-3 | CAISESTEKLFF
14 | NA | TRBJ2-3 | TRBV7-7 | CASSLDGDTDTQYF
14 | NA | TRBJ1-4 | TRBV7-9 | CASSLEDENGKLFF
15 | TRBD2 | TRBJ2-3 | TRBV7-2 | CASSLGGRAPDTQYF
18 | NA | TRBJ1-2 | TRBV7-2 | CANSLAAAGSYFSYGYTF
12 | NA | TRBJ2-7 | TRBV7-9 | CASSYVQNEQYF
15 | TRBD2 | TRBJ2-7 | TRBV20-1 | CSARGTSGSMSEQYF
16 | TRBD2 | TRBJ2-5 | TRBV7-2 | CASSLGGTSGQETQYF
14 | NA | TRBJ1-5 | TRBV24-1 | CATGFQGSNQPQHF
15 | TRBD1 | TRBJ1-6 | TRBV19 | CASSIGQGENSPLHF
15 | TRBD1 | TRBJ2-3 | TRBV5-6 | CASRLGTGGRNTQYF
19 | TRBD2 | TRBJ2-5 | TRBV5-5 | CASSLSYTGGGSYQETQYF
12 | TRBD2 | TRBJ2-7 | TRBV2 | CASGRAGYEQYF
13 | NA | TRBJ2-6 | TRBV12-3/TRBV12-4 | CASSQGGPNVLTF
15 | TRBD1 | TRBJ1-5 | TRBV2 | CASSGGTGGIQPQHF
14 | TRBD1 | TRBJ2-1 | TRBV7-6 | CASSGKTGYNEQFF
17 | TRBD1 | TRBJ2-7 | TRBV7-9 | CASSEPGGGTQTYEQYF
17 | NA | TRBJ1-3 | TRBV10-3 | CAISEAEGRGSRNTIYF
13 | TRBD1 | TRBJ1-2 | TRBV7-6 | CASSGDRGSGYTF
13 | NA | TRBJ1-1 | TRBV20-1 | CSAIKGGNTEAFF
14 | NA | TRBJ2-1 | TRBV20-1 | CSAIALRGKDEQFF
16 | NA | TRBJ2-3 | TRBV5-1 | CASSATVGTAENTQYF
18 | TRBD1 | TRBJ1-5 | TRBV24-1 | CATSDRYVEGAPRQPQHF
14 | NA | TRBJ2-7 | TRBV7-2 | CASSLARAAYEQYF
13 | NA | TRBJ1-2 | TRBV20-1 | CSARIDANYGYTF
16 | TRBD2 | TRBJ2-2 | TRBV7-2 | CASRRTSGTRTGELFF
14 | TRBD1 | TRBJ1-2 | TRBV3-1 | CASSHRQGNYGYTF
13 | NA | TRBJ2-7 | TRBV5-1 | CASSLAALEEQYF
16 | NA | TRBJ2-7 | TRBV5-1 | CASSSRGRGASYEQYF